What follows are 3 T cell receptor beta chains derived from one specimen sequenced in a study of blood T cell repertoires in COVID-19. The repertoire was sequenced with immunoSEQ multiplex PCR; TCRdb's copy has only in-frame clones and lacks some. The sample lists 150,000 or so clones, roughly four fifths occurring once. Sequenced material: PBMCs or T cells enriched from blood (not recorded which). These receptors were taken from a man in his forties or fifties who had recovered from COVID-19.

This chain uses TRBV7-9 with TRBJ2-5; D not resolved. Trimming took off 3 bases at V and 4 bases at J, with 3 bases between the two ends. Germline V lookup: CDR1 SEHNR, CDR2 FQNEAQ (reference sequence). CDR3 length equals 11 residues. The chain's CDR3 is CASSFIETQYF. The CDR3 DNA reads TGTGCCAGCAGCTTCATAGAGACCCAGTACTTC.

A word on this clone: The junction departs from the called germline gene at one end, perhaps through a read error. The rearrangement uses TRBV19 and TRBJ2-3, with 8 bases lining up with TRBD1. Germline V gives CDR1 LNHDA, CDR2 SQIVND (reference sequence). CDR3 length: 14 residues. The CDR3 coding sequence is TGTGCAAGTACTCCCAGGGGGCTTTCAGATACGCAGTATTTT. Protein product: CASTPRGLSDTQYF.

The J gene is TRBJ1-1, the V gene TRBV19, with D unresolved. The CDR3 consists of 15 residues. Germline V gene lookup returns CDR1 LNHDA and CDR2 SQIVND (reference sequence). Trimming took 7 bases from V and 9 from J, leaving 24 bases between them. In DNA, the CDR3 is TGTGCCAGTAAGCCCGAAGGAGTAAGAGCAGACCAAGCTTTCTTT. Protein: CASKPEGVRADQAFF.